This T cell receptor beta chain emerged from a study of blood T cell repertoires in COVID-19. Background on the study: The United States, Italy and Spain were the sources of the acute and convalescent COVID-19 samples. PBMCs, B-cell-depleted T cells, or T cells provided the cDNA or gDNA that made up the material.

Authors' methods: Cell counts per sample came from amplifying reference gene primers. Clones were read by immunoSEQ multiplex PCR, and TCRdb kept only the in-frame ones, dropping some. D and trimming were read from the DNA, whereas the V and J calls and clone size are those reported in that table. Found here are about 41,000 clones, 80% to 90% of them singletons; the top ten hold approximately 44%. This receptor was obtained from an elderly woman with active or convalescent COVID-19. Input material: peripheral blood.

CDR3: CATSDTPAHSSSYNEQFF. The CDR3 nucleotides are TGTGCCACCAGTGATACCCCGGCTCACTCTAGCTCCTACAATGAGCAGTTCTTC. The chain carries TRBV24-1 and TRBJ2-1; no firm D call. The germline V gene encodes CDR1 KGHDR and CDR2 SFDVKD. There are 18 residues in the CDR3. The V end lost 3 bases, the J end lost 0 bases, and 17 bases lay between the germline ends.